This T cell receptor (beta chain) was recorded in a study of T cell repertoires in cytomegalovirus infection. For the study at large: Recently identified HLA-C-restricted CMV epitopes were used, and well-studied HLA-B-restricted CMV epitopes were used as well. TCR beta signatures that were public indicated CMV infection and matching HLA type.

As concerns this clonotype: Its specificity is unknown.

Overall study findings and caveats: Clonotypes of TCR beta that were HLA-C-restricted and CMV-specific dominated the ex vivo response.

This CDR3 contains 16 residues. The V and J ends lost 6 bases and 7 bases, in that order; junction bases with no gene match: 13. Germline loops: CDR1 MNHEY, CDR2 SMNVEV (reference sequence). TCRdb re-called the reads with MiXCR, one entry per CDR3 protein. The data show approximately 730,000 distinct CDR3 sequences, 33% seen once. The source was cultured PBMCs, collected from culture after CMV antigen stimulation. The chain links TRBV27 to TRBJ1-5, with 9 bases fitting TRBD1. The receptor was isolated from a human donor in good health (CMV status not recorded). Some clones in this sample may be carry-over from other donors' samples. The CDR3 DNA reads TGTGCCAGCAGCCGGACAGGGGACCTCTCCGGGCAGCCCCAGCATTTT. It specifies CASSRTGDLSGQPQHF.